The 2 T cell receptor beta chains listed next were all sequenced from one sample in a study of CD8 T cells in ankylosing spondylitis. TCRdb fed the 5' RACE reads into MiXCR, producing one record per CDR3 protein. The profile shows about 360,000 distinct CDR3 sequences, approximately 20% of them singletons. Sequenced: blood, either unsorted or a sorted T cell fraction (not recorded which). These receptors all stem from a male donor with ankylosing spondylitis or in good health (not recorded which).

In its sample, this clonotype was seen a few times. V is TRBV12-3 or TRBV12-4 and J is TRBJ2-7; the D gene is possibly TRBD1 (5 bases). The CDR3 runs to 14 residues. Trimming cost V 7 bases and J 6 bases, with 19 bases left between them. In DNA, the CDR3 is TGTGCCAGCAAATTGGGTACAGGCCCCCTCGAGCAGTACTTC. Translation: CASKLGTGPLEQYF.

This chain links TRBV6-6 with TRBJ2-3; D perhaps matches TRBD2 (7 bases). Germline values: CDR1 MNHNY, CDR2 SVGAGI (reference sequence). This CDR3 is 12 amino acids long. The CDR3 region is CAAWGGEGTQYF. Here the CDR3 DNA reads TGTGCTGCTTGGGGGGGCGAAGGTACGCAGTATTTT.